The entry below describes one TCR beta chain. The antigen is not known. Time point: sample taken at primary tumor resection. The donors comprised around 76 untreated early-stage non-small cell lung cancer patients. Frozen PBMC, nontumor lung or tumor provided whole RNA, which was sequenced unsorted. This sample was taken from a study of spatial heterogeneity in lung cancer. Looking at the study overall: TCR and UMI combinations that were unique each appeared, on average, more than ten times in raw reads. Broader study findings: Ubiquitous expanded TCR counts tracked ubiquitous nonsynonymous mutations, and regional counts tracked regional ones. Expanded intratumoral alpha and beta TCR counts tracked tumor mutation counts.

MiXCR was run by TCRdb on the 5' RACE reads, yielding one entry per CDR3 protein. Among around 2,500 distinct CDR3 sequences listed, over 40% were seen once. The CDR3 loop spans 14 amino acids. V dropped 1 base and J dropped 2 bases, with 5 bases sitting between them. Per the germline V gene, CDR1 is SEHNR and CDR2 is FQNEAQ (reference sequence). This receptor was obtained from a male donor with early-stage non-small cell lung cancer. Sequencing used lung tumor tissue, obtained at surgery. The J gene is TRBJ2-2, the V gene TRBV7-9; D is undetermined. CDR3 protein: CASSLGGNTGELFF. The CDR3 DNA is TGTGCCAGCAGCTTAGGAGGAAACACCGGGGAGCTGTTTTTT.